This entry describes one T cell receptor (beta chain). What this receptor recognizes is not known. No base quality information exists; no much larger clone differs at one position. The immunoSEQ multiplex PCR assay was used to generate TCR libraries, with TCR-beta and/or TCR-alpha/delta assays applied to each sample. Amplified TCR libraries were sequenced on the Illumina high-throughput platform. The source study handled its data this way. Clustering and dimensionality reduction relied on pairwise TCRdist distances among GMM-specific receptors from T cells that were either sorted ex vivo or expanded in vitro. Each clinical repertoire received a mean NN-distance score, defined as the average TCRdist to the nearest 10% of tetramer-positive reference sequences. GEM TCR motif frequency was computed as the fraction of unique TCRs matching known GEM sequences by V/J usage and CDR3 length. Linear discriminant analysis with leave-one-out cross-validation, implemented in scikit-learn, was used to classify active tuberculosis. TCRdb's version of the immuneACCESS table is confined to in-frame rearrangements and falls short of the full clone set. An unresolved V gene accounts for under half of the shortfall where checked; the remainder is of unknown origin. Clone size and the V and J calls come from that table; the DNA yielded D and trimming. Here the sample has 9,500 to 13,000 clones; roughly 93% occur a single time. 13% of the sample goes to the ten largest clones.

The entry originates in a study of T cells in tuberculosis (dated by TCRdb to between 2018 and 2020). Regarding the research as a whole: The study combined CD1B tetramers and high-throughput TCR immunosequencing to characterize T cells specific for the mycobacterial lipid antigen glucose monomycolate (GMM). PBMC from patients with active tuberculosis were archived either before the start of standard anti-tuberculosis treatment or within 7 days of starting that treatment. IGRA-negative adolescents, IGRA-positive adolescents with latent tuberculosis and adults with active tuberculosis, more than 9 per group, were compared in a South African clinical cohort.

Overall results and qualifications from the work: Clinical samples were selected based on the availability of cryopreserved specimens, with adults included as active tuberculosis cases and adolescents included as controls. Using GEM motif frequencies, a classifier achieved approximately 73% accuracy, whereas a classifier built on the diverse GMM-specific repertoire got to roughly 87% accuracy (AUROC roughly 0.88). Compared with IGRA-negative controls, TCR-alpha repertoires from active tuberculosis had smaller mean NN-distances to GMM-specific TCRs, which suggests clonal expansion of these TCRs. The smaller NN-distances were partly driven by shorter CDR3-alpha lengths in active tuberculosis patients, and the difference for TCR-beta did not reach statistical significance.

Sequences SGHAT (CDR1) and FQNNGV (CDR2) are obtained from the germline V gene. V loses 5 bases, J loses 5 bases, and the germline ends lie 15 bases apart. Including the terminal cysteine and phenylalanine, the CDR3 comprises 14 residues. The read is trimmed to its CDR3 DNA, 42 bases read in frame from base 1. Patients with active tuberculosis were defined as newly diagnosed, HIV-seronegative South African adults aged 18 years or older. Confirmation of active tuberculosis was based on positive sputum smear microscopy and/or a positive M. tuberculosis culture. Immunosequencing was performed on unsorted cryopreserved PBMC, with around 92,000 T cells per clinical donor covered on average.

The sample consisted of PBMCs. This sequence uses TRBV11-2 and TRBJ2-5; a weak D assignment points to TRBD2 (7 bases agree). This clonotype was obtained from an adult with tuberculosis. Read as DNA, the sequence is TGTGCCAGCAGCGAACGGGGGGCCGGGGAGACCCAGTACTTC. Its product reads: CASSERGAGETQYF.